This entry concerns a single T cell receptor (beta chain). Ten or more counts support this clonotype. Its binding antigen is unknown. Base quality data are lacking; no much larger clone is found one base away. The data stem from a study of T cell repertoires in cytomegalovirus infection (dated by TCRdb to the late 2010s). A note on the overall study: Donor HLA type was relevant to the analysis, because carriage of CMV infection together with the matching HLA type was indicated by public TCR beta signatures.

The germline V gene (reference sequence) yields SGHNT for CDR1 and YYREEE for CDR2. The junction shows trimming of 0 bases on V and 3 bases on J, and the gene matches do not reach 2 bases of it. There are 15 amino acids in the CDR3, from cysteine to phenylalanine inclusive. Kept here is only the CDR3 DNA, which spans 45 bases and is read in frame from base 1. The sequencer was an Illumina HiSeq 1500. TCRdb reprocessed the public reads (quality trimming at Q25 with fastp, clone calling with MiXCR) and kept in-frame beta chains. When rows share a CDR3 protein, they turn into one entry using the most common DNA and genes. The sample table lists approximately 500,000 distinct CDR3 sequences, around 10% of them with a count of one. Of the sample, around 9.6% is held by the ten largest clones. Overall study outcomes, separate from this receptor: In both this cohort and an independent cohort of several hundred donors, the cumulative frequency of public TCR beta family members distinguished carriers of CMV infection plus the relevant HLA type. The ex vivo response was dominated by HLA-C-restricted CMV-specific TCR beta clonotypes, which also provided the single most frequent clonotype in two of eight donors.

The source is a human donor in good health (CMV status not recorded). Some clones in this sample may be carry-over from other donors' samples. Sample: PBMCs. The V and J genes are TRBV5-4 and TRBJ2-2; TRBD2 lines up with 7 middle nucleotides. The CDR3 has the sequence CASSLGGRDTGELFF. The nucleotides are TGTGCCAGCAGCTTGGGCGGGAGAGACACCGGGGAGCTGTTTTTT. Beyond the CDR3, the reference TRBV5-4 and TRBJ2-2 genes provide the residues; the full variable domain reads: ETGVTQSPTHLIKTRGQQVTLRCSSQSGHNTVSWYQQALGQGPQFIFQYYREEENGRGNFPPRFSGLQFPNYSSELNVNALELDDSALYLCASSLGGRDTGELFFGEGSRLTVL.